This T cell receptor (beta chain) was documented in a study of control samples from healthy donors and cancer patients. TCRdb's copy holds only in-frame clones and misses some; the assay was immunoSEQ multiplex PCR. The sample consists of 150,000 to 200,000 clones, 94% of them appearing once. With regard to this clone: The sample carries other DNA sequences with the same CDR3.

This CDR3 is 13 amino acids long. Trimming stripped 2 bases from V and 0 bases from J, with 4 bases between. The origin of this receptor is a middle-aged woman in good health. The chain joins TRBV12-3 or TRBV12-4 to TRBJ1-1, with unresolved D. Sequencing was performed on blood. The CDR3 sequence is CASSLLLNTEAFF. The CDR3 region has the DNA TGTGCCAGCAGTTTACTACTGAACACTGAAGCTTTCTTT.